The table lists the clone carrying this TCR beta chain with a few counts. This specimen belongs to a study of blood T cells in healthy people across ages. The second PCR ran roughly 6 to 11 cycles with a sample-barcoded 5' primer and J-beta primers. Each CDR3 protein gets one entry after TCRdb re-called the 5' RACE reads with MiXCR. The repertoire holds over a million distinct CDR3 sequences, around 59% seen once, with 5% to 7% in the top ten. The V end was cut by 2 bases, the J end by 4 bases, with 5 bases between. The CDR3 totals 13 residues. Looked up from germline, CDR1 is MNHNY and CDR2 is SVGAGI (reference sequence).

The sequence derives from a man aged 18 to 30 in good health. The J gene is TRBJ1-4, the V gene TRBV6-6; D is ambiguous. Specimen: blood. CDR3 bases: TGTGCCAGCAGTTACACCAGTAATGAAAAACTGTTTTTT. It yields the protein CASSYTSNEKLFF.